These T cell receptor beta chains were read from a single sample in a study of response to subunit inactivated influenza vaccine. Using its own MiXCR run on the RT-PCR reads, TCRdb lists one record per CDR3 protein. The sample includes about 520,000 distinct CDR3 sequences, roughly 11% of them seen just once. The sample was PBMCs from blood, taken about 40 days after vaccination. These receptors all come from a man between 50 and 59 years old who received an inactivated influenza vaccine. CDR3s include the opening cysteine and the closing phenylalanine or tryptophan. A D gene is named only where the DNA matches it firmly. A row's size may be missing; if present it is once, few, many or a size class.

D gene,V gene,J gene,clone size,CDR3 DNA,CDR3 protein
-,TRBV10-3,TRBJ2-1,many,TGTGCCATCAGTGGACAGAGCGGGGACAACAATGAGCAGTTCTTC,CAISGQSGDNNEQFF
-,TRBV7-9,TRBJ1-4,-,TGTGCCAGCAGCCGGGGAACGGGGGAAAAACTGTTTTTT,CASSRGTGEKLFF
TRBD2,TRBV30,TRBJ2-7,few,TGTGCCTGGCAGGGACTAGCGGCCCACGAGCAGTACTTC,CAWQGLAAHEQYF
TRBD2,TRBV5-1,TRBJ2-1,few,TGCGCCAGCAGCCTGGAAGGGACTAGCGGGAGGGTGAGCCACAATGAGCAGTTCTTC,CASSLEGTSGRVSHNEQFF
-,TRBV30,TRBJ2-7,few,TGTGCCTGGGCTCCGGGACTCTTGAGCGAGCAGTACTTC,CAWAPGLLSEQYF
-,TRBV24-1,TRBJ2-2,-,TGTGCCACCAGTGTGGAGCCTTCGCGGGGTTCCGGGGAGCTGTTTTTT,CATSVEPSRGSGELFF
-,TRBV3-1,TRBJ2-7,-,TGTGCCAGCGGGGATATCTACGAGCAGTACTTC,CASGDIYEQYF
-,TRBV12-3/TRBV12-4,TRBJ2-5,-,TGTGCCAGCAGCCTGGACTTCGGGGTAGAGACCCAGTACTTC,CASSLDFGVETQYF
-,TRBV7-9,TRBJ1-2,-,TGTGCCAGCAGCTTAGCTACAGGGCATGGCTACACCTTC,CASSLATGHGYTF
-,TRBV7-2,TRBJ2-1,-,TGTGCCAGCAGCTTAGGGGTGGGGGGTACCTACAATGAGCAGTTCTTC,CASSLGVGGTYNEQFF
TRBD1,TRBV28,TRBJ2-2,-,TGTGCCAGCAGTTTAGAGGGGGCGCCCACCGGGGAGCTGTTTTTT,CASSLEGAPTGELFF
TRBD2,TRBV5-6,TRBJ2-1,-,TGTGCCAGCAGCTTAGCGGGGAGGGCCAGTCATGAGCAGTTCTTC,CASSLAGRASHEQFF
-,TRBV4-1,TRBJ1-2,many,TGCGCCAGCAGCGGGGACGGTAACTATGGCTACACCTTC,CASSGDGNYGYTF
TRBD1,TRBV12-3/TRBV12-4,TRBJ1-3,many,TGTGCCAGCAGTAATACAGGGGCCACCATATATTTT,CASSNTGATIYF
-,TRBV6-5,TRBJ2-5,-,TGTGCCAGCAGTTACTCGTTGTCCTACGGGTCAGCAATCGAAGAGACCCAGTACTTC,CASSYSLSYGSAIEETQYF
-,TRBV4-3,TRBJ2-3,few,TGCGCCAGCAGCCCAGGGTTAGGCCGCGACGTGGGGCAGTATTTT,CASSPGLGRDVGQYF
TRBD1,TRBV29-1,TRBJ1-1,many,TGCAGCGCAGGGACAGGGATGAGCACTGAAGCTTTCTTT,CSAGTGMSTEAFF
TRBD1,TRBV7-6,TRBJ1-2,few,TGTGCCAGCGGCACCAGGGGGGCCAGCTATGGCTACACCTTC,CASGTRGASYGYTF
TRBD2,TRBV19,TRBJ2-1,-,TGTGCCAGTAGTATAGATCACAGCGGGGGGATCTACAATGAGCAGTTCTTC,CASSIDHSGGIYNEQFF
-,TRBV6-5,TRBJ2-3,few,TGTGCCAGCAGTTTATTGGCTACCGGAGATACGCAGTATTTT,CASSLLATGDTQYF
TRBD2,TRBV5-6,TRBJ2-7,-,TGTGCCAGCAGCTCCATCCCCCGCGGGAGGGAAGAGCAGTACTTC,CASSSIPRGREEQYF
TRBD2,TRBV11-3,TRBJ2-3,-,TGTGCCAGCAGCGCGCGGGAGGGTCCAGATACGCAGTATTTT,CASSAREGPDTQYF
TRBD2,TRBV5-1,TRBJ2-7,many,TGCGCCAGCAGCATTAGCGGGGGTTACGAGCAGTACTTC,CASSISGGYEQYF
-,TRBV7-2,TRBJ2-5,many,TGTGCCAGCAGCTTAGCGAGGAGGGAGACCCAGTACTTC,CASSLARRETQYF
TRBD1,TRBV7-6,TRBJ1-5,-,TGTGCCAGCAGCTTAGGGACAGGGGTGAGCAATCAGCCCCAGCATTTT,CASSLGTGVSNQPQHF
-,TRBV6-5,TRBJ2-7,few,TGTGCCAGCAGTTACTCCCTGGATAACTACGAGCAGTACTTC,CASSYSLDNYEQYF
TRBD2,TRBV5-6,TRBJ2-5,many,TGTGCCAGCAGAGCTGGGGCTAGCGGGAGATCGGGAGAGACCCAGTACTTC,CASRAGASGRSGETQYF
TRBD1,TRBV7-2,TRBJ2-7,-,TGTGCCAGCAGCTTATCAGGGGGAAAATGGGAGCAGTACTTC,CASSLSGGKWEQYF
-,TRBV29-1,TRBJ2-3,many,TGCAGCGGTCGTGGGGTCAGCACAGATACGCAGTATTTT,CSGRGVSTDTQYF
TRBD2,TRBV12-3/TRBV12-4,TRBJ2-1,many,TGTGCCAGCGGGGGAGCGGGGCAAGGGAATGAGCAGTTCTTC,CASGGAGQGNEQFF
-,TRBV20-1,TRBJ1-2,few,TGCAGGGTACATGGCTACACCTTC,CRVHGYTF
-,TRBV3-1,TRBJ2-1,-,TGTGCCAGCAGCCAAGATCTGGCCATGCTGCAGTTCTTC,CASSQDLAMLQFF
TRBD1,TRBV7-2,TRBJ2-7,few,TGTGCCAGCAGCTTCCTAGGGGGCAAGTCCTACGAGCAGTACTTC,CASSFLGGKSYEQYF
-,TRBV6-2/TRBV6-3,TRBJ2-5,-,TGTGCCAGCAGCCCACCCCCGTACTTC,CASSPPPYF
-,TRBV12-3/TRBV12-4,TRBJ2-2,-,TGTGCCAGCAGTTTCAGGCAGGGCACCGGGGAGCTGTTTTTT,CASSFRQGTGELFF
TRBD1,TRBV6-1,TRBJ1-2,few,TGTGCCAGCAGTGATGCGGACAGGGTGATGCCCGGCTACACCTTC,CASSDADRVMPGYTF
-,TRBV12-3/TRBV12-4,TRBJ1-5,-,TGTGCCAGCACTGTCGCTCCGGGACAGCCCCAGCATTTT,CASTVAPGQPQHF
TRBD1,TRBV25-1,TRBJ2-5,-,TGTGCCAGCAGACAGGGGTCTTCAGAGACCCAGTACTTC,CASRQGSSETQYF
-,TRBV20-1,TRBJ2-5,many,TGCAGTGCTGAGGACATTGTGGGAAGGGAGACCCAGTACTTC,CSAEDIVGRETQYF
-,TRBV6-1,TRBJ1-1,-,TGTGCCAGCAGTGTCACGTCGCTGTCTGAAGCTTTCTTT,CASSVTSLSEAFF
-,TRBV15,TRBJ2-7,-,TGTGCCACCAGCAGAGATACCCAGGACGAGCAGTACTTC,CATSRDTQDEQYF
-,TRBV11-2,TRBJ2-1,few,TGTGCCAGCAGCTTAGGGGGGGGCAGGGAGCAGTTCTTC,CASSLGGGREQFF
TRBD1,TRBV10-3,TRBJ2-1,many,TGTGCCATCAGTGAGCCGGGACAGGGCAATGAGCAGTTCTTC,CAISEPGQGNEQFF
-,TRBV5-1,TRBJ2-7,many,TGCGCCAGCAGCTTGCCGGGCGGACCGGGACCCATTACCTCCTACGAGCAGTACTTC,CASSLPGGPGPITSYEQYF
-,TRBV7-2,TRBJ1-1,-,TGTGCCACCGGCACCCGGATTGAAGCTTTCTTT,CATGTRIEAFF
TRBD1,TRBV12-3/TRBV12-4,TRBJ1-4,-,TGTGCCAGCAGATCGACAGGGGGAGGTGAAAAACTGTTTTTT,CASRSTGGGEKLFF
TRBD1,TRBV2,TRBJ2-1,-,TGTGCCAGCATCGGGACAGGGGGTAACAATGAGCAGTTCTTC,CASIGTGGNNEQFF
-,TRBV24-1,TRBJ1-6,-,TGTGCCACCAGTGACAGCTATAATTCACCCCTCCACTTT,CATSDSYNSPLHF
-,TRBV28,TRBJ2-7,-,TGTGCCAGCAGTTCCCCCGGGAAAAGTGGTGGCTTC,CASSSPGKSGGF
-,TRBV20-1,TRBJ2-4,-,TGCAGTGCCAGTAGGATCCTCTCAAGTGGGGAAAACATTCAGTACTTC,CSASRILSSGENIQYF
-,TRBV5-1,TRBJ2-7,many,TGCGCCAGCAGCCAATGGGCCGGTCAGGGCGAGCAGTACTTC,CASSQWAGQGEQYF
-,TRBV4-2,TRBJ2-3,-,TGTGCCAGCAGCCAACAGGGACGGAGCACAGATACGCAGTATTTT,CASSQQGRSTDTQYF
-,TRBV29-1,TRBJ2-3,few,TGCAGCGTTGAAACGGGGGCGCACACAGATACGCAGTATTTT,CSVETGAHTDTQYF
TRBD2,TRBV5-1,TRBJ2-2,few,TGCGCCAGCAGCTTAGATGCGGGAGGGTCCACCGGGGAGCTGTTTTTT,CASSLDAGGSTGELFF